This T cell receptor (beta chain) was captured by sequencing in a study of CD8+ T cells in alopecia areata. Findings and caveats of the study: Clonality in lesional scalp, especially alopecia totalis/universalis, exceeded that of normal scalp.

The treatment was: oral pan-JAK inhibitor, 5-10 mg twice daily. This CDR3 is built from 13 residues. The V gene's germline CDR1 is SGHNT and CDR2 YYREEE (reference sequence). Unmatched junction bases numbered 8, after V lost 4 bases and J lost 14 bases. Sequencing relied on a cDNA template that was reverse transcribed from extracted RNA. Method: immunoSEQ multiplex PCR; TCRdb's copy keeps in-frame clones and lacks some. Of some 150,000 clones detected, more than 85% appear once; the ten largest clones hold about 12%. Details on this clone: The antigen is unknown.

The material sequenced was CD8+ T cells sorted from blood, taken at week 4, from a patient treated with tofacitinib. V usage is TRBV5-4 and J usage is TRBJ2-3; TRBD2 aligns across 12 bases. The receptor was derived from a human donor with alopecia areata. DNA of the CDR3: TGTGCCAGCAGCGTACCACTAGCGGGGGGCCTGTATTTT. As protein: CASSVPLAGGLYF.